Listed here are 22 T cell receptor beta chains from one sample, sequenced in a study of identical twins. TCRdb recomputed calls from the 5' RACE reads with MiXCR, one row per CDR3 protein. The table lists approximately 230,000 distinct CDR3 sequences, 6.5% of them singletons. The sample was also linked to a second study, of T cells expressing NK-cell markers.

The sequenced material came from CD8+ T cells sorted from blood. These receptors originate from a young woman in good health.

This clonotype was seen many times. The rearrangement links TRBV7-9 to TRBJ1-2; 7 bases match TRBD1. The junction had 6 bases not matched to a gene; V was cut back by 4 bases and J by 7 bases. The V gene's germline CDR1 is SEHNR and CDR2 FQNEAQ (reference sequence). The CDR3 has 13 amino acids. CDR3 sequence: CASSSQGYSGYTF. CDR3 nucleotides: TGTGCCAGCAGCTCACAGGGGTATAGTGGCTACACCTTC.

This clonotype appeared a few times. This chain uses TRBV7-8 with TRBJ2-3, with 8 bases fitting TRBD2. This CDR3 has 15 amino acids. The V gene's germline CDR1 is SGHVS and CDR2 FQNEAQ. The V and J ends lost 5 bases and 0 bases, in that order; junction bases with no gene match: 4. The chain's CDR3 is CASSHLAGSTDTQYF. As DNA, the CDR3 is TGTGCCAGCAGCCACTTAGCGGGGAGCACAGATACGCAGTATTTT.

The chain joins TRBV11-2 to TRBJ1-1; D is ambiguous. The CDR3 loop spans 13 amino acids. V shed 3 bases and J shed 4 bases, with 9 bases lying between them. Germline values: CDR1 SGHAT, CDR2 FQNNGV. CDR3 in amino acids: CASSFGMGTEAFF. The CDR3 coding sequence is TGTGCCAGCAGCTTCGGGATGGGCACTGAAGCTTTCTTT.

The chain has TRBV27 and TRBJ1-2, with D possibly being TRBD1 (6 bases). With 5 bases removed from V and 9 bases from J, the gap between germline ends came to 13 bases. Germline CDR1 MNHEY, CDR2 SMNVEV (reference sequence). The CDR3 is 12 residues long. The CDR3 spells CASSPRGRSYTF. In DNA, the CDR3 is TGTGCCAGCAGTCCCAGGGGCAGGAGCTACACCTTC.

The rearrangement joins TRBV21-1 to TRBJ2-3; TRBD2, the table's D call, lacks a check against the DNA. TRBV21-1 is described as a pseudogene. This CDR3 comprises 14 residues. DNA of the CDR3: TGTGCCAGCCAGCTAGCTCCCAGCACAGATACGCAGTATTTT. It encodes CASQLAPSTDTQYF.

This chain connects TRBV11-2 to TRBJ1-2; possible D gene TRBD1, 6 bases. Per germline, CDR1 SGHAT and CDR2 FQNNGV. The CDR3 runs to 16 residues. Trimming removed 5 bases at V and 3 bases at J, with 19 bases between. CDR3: CASSARRGGRDYGYTF. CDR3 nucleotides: TGTGCCAGCAGCGCGAGACGAGGGGGGCGCGACTATGGCTACACCTTC.

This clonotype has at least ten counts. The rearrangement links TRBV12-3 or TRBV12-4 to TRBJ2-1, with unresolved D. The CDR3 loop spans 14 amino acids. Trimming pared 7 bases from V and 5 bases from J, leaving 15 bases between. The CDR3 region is CASNNRNPDNEQFF. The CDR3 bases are TGTGCCAGCAATAACCGGAACCCTGACAATGAGCAGTTCTTC.

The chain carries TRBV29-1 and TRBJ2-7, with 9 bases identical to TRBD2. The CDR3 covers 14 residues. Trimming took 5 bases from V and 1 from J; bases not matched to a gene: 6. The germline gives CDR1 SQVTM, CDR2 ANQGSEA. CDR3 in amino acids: CSVLSGSISYEQYF. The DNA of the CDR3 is TGCAGCGTTCTTAGCGGGAGTATTTCCTACGAGCAGTACTTC.

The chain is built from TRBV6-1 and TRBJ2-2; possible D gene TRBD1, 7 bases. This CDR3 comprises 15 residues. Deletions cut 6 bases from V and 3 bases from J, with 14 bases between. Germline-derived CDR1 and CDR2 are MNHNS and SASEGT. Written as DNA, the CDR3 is TGTGCCAGCAGAGGAGGGGGCCTAGACACCGGGGAGCTGTTTTTT. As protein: CASRGGGLDTGELFF.

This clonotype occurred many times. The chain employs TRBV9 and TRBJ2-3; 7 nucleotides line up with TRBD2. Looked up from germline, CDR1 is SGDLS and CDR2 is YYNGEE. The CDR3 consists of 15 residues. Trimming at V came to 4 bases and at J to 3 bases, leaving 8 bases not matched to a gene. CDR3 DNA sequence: TGTGCCAGCAGCTCAGGCGGGGGATCAACAGATACGCAGTATTTT. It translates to CASSSGGGSTDTQYF.

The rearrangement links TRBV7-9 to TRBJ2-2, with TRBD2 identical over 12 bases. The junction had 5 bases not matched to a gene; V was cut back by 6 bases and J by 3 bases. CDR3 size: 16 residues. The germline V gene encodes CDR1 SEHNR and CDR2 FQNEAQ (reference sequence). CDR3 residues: CASRLGLAGYTGELFF. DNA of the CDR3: TGTGCCAGCAGATTGGGACTAGCGGGCTACACCGGGGAGCTGTTTTTT.

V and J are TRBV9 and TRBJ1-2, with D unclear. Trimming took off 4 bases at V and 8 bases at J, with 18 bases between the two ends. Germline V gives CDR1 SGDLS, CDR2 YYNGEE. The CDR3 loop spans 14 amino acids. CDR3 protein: CASSSPPPAWGYTF. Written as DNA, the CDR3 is TGTGCCAGCAGCTCCCCGCCCCCGGCGTGGGGCTACACCTTC.

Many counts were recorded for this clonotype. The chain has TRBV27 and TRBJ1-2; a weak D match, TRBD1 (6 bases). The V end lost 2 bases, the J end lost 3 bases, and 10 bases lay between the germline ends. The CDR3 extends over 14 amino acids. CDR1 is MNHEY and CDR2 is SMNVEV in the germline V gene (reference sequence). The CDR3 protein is CASSLNQGYYGYTF. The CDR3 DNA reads TGTGCCAGCAGTTTAAACCAGGGGTACTATGGCTACACCTTC.

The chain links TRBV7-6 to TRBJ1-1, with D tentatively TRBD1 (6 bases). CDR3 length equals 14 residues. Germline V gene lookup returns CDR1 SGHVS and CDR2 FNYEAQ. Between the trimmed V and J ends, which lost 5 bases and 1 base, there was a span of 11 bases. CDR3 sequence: CASSRGQTNTEAFF. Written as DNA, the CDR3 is TGTGCCAGCAGCCGAGGACAGACGAACACTGAAGCTTTCTTT. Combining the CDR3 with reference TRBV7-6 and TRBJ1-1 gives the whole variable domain GAGVSQSPRYKVTKRGQDVALRCDPISGHVSLYWYRQALGQGPEFLTYFNYEAQQDKSGLPNDRFSAERPEGSISTLTIQRTEQRDSAMYRCASSRGQTNTEAFFGQGTRLTVV.

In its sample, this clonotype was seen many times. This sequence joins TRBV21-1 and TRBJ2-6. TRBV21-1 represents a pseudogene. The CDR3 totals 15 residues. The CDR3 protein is CASVPLPSGANVLTF. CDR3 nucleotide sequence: TGTGCCAGCGTTCCTCTTCCGTCTGGGGCCAACGTCCTGACTTTC.

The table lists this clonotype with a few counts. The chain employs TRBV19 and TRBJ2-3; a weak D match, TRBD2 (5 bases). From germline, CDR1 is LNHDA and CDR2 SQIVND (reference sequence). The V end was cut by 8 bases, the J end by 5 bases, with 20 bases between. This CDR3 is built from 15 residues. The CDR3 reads CASSRVGVGGDTQYF. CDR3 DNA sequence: TGTGCCAGTTCACGTGTCGGGGTTGGAGGAGATACGCAGTATTTT.

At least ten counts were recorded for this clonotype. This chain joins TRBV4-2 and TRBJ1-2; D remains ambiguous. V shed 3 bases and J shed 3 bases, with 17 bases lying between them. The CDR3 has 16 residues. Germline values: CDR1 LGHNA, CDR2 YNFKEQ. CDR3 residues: CASSQAERDLYYGYTF. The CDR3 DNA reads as TGTGCCAGCAGCCAGGCCGAGAGGGATCTCTACTATGGCTACACCTTC.

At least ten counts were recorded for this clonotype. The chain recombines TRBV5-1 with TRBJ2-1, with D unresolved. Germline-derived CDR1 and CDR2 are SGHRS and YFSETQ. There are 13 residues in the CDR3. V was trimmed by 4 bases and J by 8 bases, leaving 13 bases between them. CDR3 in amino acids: CASSVWSRDEQFF. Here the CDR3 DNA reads TGCGCCAGCAGCGTATGGAGTCGCGATGAGCAGTTCTTC.

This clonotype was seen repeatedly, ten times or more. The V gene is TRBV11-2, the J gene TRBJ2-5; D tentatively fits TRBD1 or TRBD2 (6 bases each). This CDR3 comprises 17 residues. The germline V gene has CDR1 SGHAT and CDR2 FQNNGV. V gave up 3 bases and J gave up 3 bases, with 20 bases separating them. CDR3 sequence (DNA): TGTGCCAGCAGCTTGCCTATGGGGGGAGGACAGAAAGAGACCCAGTACTTC. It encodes CASSLPMGGGQKETQYF.

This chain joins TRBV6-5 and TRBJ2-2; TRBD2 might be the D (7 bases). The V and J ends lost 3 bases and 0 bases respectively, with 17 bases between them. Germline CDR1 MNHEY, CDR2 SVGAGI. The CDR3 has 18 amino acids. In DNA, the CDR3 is TGTGCCAGCAGTTATGACGGGGGGCGTCAATCGAACACCGGGGAGCTGTTTTTT. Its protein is CASSYDGGRQSNTGELFF.

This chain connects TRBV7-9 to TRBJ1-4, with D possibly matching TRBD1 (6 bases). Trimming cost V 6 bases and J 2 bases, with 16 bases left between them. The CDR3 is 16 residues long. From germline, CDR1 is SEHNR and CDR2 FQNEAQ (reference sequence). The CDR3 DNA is TGTGCCAGCAGGGATTTTGCGGGGGCGACTAATGAAAAACTGTTTTTT. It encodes CASRDFAGATNEKLFF.

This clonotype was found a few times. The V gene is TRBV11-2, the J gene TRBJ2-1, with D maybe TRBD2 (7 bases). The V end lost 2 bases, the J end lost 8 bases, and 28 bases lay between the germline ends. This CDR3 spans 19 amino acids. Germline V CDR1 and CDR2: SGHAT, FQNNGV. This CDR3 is CASSLWGAASGIGLDEQFF. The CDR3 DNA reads TGTGCCAGCAGCTTATGGGGGGCTGCCAGCGGGATAGGGCTCGATGAGCAGTTCTTC.